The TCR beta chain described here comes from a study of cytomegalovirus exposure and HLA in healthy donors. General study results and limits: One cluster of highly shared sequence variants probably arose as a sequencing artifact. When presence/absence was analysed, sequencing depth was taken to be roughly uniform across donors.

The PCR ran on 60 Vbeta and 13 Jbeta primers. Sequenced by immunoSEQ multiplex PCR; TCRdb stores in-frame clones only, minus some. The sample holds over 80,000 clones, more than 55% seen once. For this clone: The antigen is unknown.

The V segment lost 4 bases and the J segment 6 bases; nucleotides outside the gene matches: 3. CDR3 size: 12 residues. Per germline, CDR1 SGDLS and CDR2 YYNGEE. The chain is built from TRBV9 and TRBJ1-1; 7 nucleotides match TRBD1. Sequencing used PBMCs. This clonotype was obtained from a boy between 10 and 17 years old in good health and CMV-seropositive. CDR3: CASSPGTAEAFF. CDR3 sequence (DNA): TGTGCCAGCAGCCCGGGGACAGCTGAAGCTTTCTTT.